This TCR beta chain emerged from a study of beta chain features in type 1 diabetes. General study points: Researchers report that Type 1 diabetes patients had moderately but significantly shorter TCRB CDR3s across all four CD4+ subsets.

On this clone itself: No antigen is known for it.

V was clipped by 0 bases and J by 4 bases; unmatched bases: 2. The CDR3 loop spans 14 amino acids. Germline V gene lookup returns CDR1 SGHNT and CDR2 YYREEE (reference sequence). Sequenced material consisted of expressed TCRB transcripts (all of the isolated RNA was reverse transcribed). Sequencing used immunoSEQ multiplex PCR; TCRdb keeps in-frame clones, though not all of them. The sample has 300,000 to 350,000 clones, approximately 9.7% seen once. Sequencing was done on a sample of central memory CD4+ T cells from blood. This chain uses TRBV5-4 with TRBJ1-2, with 8 bases identical to TRBD1. The TCR originated in a young man with type 1 diabetes. CDR3 nucleotides: TGTGCCAGCAGCTTGGAGGGGACAGGCTATGGCTACACCTTC. This encodes CASSLEGTGYGYTF. The full variable domain, with the rest looked up from reference TRBV5-4 and TRBJ1-2, is ETGVTQSPTHLIKTRGQQVTLRCSSQSGHNTVSWYQQALGQGPQFIFQYYREEENGRGNFPPRFSGLQFPNYSSELNVNALELDDSALYLCASSLEGTGYGYTFGSGTRLTVV.